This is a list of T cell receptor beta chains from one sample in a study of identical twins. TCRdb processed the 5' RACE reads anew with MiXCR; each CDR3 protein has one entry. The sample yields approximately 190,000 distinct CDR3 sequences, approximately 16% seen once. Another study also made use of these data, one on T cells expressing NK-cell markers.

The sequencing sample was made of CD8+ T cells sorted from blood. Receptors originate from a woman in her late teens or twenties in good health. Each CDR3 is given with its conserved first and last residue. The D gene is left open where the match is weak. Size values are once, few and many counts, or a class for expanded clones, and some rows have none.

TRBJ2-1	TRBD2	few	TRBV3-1	CASSARLAGLYNEQFF	TGTGCCAGCAGCGCACGACTAGCGGGGCTCTACAATGAGCAGTTCTTC
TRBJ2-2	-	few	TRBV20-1	CSAAASSSTGELFF	TGCAGTGCTGCCGCAAGCTCGAGCACCGGGGAGCTGTTTTTT
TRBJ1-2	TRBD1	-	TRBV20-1	CSAETGQYYGYTF	TGCAGTGCAGAGACGGGACAGTACTATGGCTACACCTTC
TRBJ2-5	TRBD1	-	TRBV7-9	CASSSGQGAAETQYF	TGTGCCAGCAGCTCCGGACAGGGGGCCGCGGAGACCCAGTACTTC
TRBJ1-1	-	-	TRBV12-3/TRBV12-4	CASSFERGEYTEAFF	TGTGCCAGCAGTTTCGAACGGGGAGAATACACTGAAGCTTTCTTT
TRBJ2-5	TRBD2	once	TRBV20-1	CSARDGLAGGGVTQYF	TGCAGTGCTAGAGATGGACTAGCGGGGGGCGGGGTGACCCAGTACTTC
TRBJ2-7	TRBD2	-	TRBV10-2	CASSALLSGRPSEQYF	TGCGCCAGCAGTGCCCTCCTTAGCGGGAGACCCTCCGAGCAGTACTTC
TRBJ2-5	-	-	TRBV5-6	CASSWGRRYQETQYF	TGTGCCAGCAGCTGGGGGCGACGCTACCAAGAGACCCAGTACTTC
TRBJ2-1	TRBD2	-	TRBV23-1	CASSQSILAGQFF	TGCGCCAGCAGTCAATCGATCCTAGCGGGGCAGTTCTTC
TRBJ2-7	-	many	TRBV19	CASSMSLEAYEQYF	TGTGCCAGTAGTATGTCTCTAGAAGCCTACGAGCAGTACTTC
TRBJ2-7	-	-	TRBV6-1	CASSGDNYEQYF	TGTGCCAGCAGTGGGGACAACTACGAGCAGTACTTC
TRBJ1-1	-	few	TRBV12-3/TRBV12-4	CASSLSAWHTEAFF	TGTGCCAGCAGTTTATCAGCTTGGCACACTGAAGCTTTCTTT
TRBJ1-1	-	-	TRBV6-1	CASSERQRGATEAFF	TGTGCCAGCAGTGAAAGACAGAGGGGGGCCACTGAAGCTTTCTTT
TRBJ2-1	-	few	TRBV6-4	CASSTADYNEQFF	TGTGCCAGCAGTACGGCTGACTACAATGAGCAGTTCTTC
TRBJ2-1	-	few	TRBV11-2	CASAQGGDEQFF	TGTGCCAGCGCCCAGGGTGGAGATGAGCAGTTCTTC
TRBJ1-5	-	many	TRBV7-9	CASSLEGSLGSQHF	TGTGCCAGCAGCTTAGAGGGGTCCCTAGGGTCCCAGCATTTT
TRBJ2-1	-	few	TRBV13	CASSPTGINEQFF	TGTGCCAGCAGCCCAACAGGGATCAATGAGCAGTTCTTC
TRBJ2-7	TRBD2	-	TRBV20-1	CSASGVAGHYEQYF	TGCAGTGCTAGTGGGGTAGCGGGGCACTACGAGCAGTACTTC
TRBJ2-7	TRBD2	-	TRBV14	CASSLRRSGRDDLYEQYF	TGTGCCAGCAGCCTCCGAAGGAGCGGGAGGGACGATCTCTACGAGCAGTACTTC
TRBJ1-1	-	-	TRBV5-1	CASSYSGVEAFF	TGCGCCAGCAGCTATTCAGGGGTTGAAGCTTTCTTT
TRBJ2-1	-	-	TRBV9	CASSVASGLIGMDEQFF	TGTGCCAGCAGCGTGGCTTCAGGGTTAATCGGGATGGATGAGCAGTTCTTC
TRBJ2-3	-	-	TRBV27	CASSFPDAEGTDTQYF	TGTGCCAGCAGTTTCCCCGACGCCGAGGGGACAGATACGCAGTATTTT
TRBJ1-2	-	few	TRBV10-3	CAISETGRDVLF	TGTGCCATCAGTGAGACCGGCCGGGACGTACTCTTC
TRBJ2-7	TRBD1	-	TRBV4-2	CASSQEPGQGNRGSYEQYF	TGTGCCAGCAGCCAGGAGCCGGGACAGGGGAACAGAGGATCCTACGAGCAGTACTTC
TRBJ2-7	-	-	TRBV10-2	CASSEGWKTYEQYF	TGCGCCAGCAGTGAAGGTTGGAAGACCTACGAGCAGTACTTC
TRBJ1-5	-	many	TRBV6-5	CASSYSINQPQHF	TGTGCCAGCAGTTACTCCATCAATCAGCCCCAGCATTTT
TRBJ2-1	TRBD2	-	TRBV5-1	CASSLEGGGPYNEQFF	TGCGCCAGCAGCTTGGAGGGCGGGGGGCCTTACAATGAGCAGTTCTTC
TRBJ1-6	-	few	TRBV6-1	CASSDHVGRRSHSPLHF	TGTGCCAGCAGTGATCATGTCGGCAGGAGGAGTCATTCACCCCTCCACTTT
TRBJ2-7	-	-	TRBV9	CASSVGSRGASYEQYF	TGTGCCAGCAGCGTAGGTTCTCGGGGGGCCTCCTACGAGCAGTACTTC
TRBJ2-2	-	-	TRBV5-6	CASSFGLTNTGELFF	TGTGCCAGCAGCTTCGGACTTACGAACACCGGGGAGCTGTTTTTT
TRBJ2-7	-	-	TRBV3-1	CASSQGPGVYEQYF	TGTGCCAGCAGCCAAGGGCCAGGGGTTTACGAGCAGTACTTC
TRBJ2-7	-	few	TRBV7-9	CASSSGTFYEQYF	TGTGCCAGCAGCTCTGGGACGTTTTACGAGCAGTACTTC
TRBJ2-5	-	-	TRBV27	CASSSWGGGKETQYF	TGTGCCAGCAGTTCTTGGGGCGGCGGAAAGGAGACCCAGTACTTC
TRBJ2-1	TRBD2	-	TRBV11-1	CASRDSSGTSGSVRRNEQFF	TGTGCCAGCAGGGACAGTTCCGGGACTAGCGGGAGTGTTCGCAGGAATGAGCAGTTCTTC
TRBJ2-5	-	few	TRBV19	CASSADGESGETQYF	TGTGCCAGTAGTGCGGACGGCGAGTCAGGAGAGACCCAGTACTTC
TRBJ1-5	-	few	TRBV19	CASSIGGLSNQPQHF	TGTGCCAGTAGTATAGGAGGGTTGAGCAATCAGCCCCAGCATTTT
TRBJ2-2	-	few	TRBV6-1	CASSQADGGTGELFF	TGTGCCAGCAGCCAAGCGGACGGGGGCACCGGGGAGCTGTTTTTT
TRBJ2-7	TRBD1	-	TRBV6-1	CASRFTGGMYEQYF	TGTGCCAGCAGGTTTACAGGGGGAATGTACGAGCAGTACTTC
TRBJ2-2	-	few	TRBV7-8	CASSSTVARGGELFF	TGTGCCAGCAGCTCGACCGTAGCCCGGGGCGGGGAGCTGTTTTTT
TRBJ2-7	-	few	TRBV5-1	CASSLDRVVYEQYF	TGCGCCAGCAGCTTGGACAGGGTGGTCTACGAGCAGTACTTC
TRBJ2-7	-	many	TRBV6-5	CASSHDSYEQYF	TGTGCCAGCAGTCATGACAGCTACGAGCAGTACTTC